The T cell receptor (beta chain) described here comes from a study of CD8+CD57+ T cells in acquired aplastic anemia. There are 16 residues in the CDR3. The germline V gene has CDR1 SGHVS and CDR2 FQNEAQ. V was pared by 5 bases and J by 4 bases, with 20 bases between. Both TCR beta VDJ combination and CDR3 sequence profiling were carried out. Genomic DNA was the template for this profiling. Via MiXCR, TCRdb re-called the reads, giving one row per CDR3 protein. The sample lists about half a million distinct CDR3 sequences; around 32% were seen once. This clonotype was seen ten or more times. For sequencing, patients were chosen who had shown expansion of CD8+CD57+ cells by flow cytometry.

The material sequenced was sorted CD4+, CD8+, or CD8+CD57+ T cells (not recorded which) from PBMCs. This clonotype was obtained from a human donor with aplastic anemia. J is TRBJ2-5 and V is TRBV7-8; maybe TRBD2 (7 bases). In nucleotides, the CDR3 is TGTGCCAGCAGCCCGCAACAGGGAACGGGAGGAGAGACCCAGTACTTC. Protein sequence: CASSPQQGTGGETQYF. The complete variable domain, with remaining parts taken from reference TRBV7-8 and TRBJ2-5, reads GAGVSQSPRYKVAKRGQDVALRCDPISGHVSLFWYQQALGQGPEFLTYFQNEAQLDKSGLPSDRFFAERPEGSVSTLKIQRTQQEDSAVYLCASSPQQGTGGETQYFGPGTRLLVL.